This TCR beta chain was recorded in a study of Tregs in tolerant kidney transplant recipients. This CDR3 has 14 amino acids. The germline V gene encodes CDR1 SGHVS and CDR2 FNYEAQ. The ends were cut back, 3 bases at V and 7 bases at J, with 15 bases in the middle. The table came from immunoSEQ multiplex PCR; TCRdb's copy has only in-frame clones and leaves some out. The sample shows around 230,000 clones, roughly 84% of them seen only once. Broader study findings: Biological reproducibility was not directly addressed, but technical replication error appeared minimal. Validation in larger populations is needed because few patients were studied.

This clone has a single count. The antigen is unknown. J is TRBJ2-5 and V is TRBV7-6; either TRBD1 or TRBD2 may supply D (5 bases each). The origin of this receptor is a human donor in good health. Sequencing was carried out using CD4+ T cells from blood. The CDR3 is CASSFTGTLATQYF. As DNA, the CDR3 is TGTGCCAGCAGCTTTACCGGGACGCTCGCGACCCAGTACTTC.